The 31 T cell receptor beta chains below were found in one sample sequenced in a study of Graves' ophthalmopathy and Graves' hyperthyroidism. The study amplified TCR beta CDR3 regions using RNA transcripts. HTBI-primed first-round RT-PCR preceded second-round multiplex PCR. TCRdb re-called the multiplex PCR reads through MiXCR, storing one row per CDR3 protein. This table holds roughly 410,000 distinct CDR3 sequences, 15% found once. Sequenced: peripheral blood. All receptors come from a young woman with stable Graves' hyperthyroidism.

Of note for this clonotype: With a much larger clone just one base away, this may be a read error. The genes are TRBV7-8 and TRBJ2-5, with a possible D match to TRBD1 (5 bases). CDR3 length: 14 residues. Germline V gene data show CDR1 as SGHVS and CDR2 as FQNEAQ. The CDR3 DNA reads TGTGACAGCAGCTCAGGACACGTACAAGAGACCCAGTACTTC. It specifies CDSSSGHVQETQYF.

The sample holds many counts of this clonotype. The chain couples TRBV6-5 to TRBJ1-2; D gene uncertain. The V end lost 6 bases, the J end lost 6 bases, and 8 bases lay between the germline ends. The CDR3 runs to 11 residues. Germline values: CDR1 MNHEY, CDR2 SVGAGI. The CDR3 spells CASRPRDGYTF. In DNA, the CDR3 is TGTGCCAGCAGGCCGCGGGATGGCTACACCTTC.

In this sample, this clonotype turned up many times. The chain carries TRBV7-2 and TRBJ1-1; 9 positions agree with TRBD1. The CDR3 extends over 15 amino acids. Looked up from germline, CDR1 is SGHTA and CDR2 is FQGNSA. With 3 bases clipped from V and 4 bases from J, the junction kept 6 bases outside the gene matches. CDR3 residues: CASSFYRGRGTEAFF. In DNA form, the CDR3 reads TGTGCCAGCAGCTTTTACAGGGGGCGCGGCACTGAAGCTTTCTTT.

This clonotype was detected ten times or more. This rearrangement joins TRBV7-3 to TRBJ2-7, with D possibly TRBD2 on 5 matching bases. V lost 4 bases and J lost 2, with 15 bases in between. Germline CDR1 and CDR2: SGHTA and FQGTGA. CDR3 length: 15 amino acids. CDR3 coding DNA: TGTGCCAGCAGCTCACTAGTCTTCTGGACCTACGAGCAGTACTTC. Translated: CASSSLVFWTYEQYF.

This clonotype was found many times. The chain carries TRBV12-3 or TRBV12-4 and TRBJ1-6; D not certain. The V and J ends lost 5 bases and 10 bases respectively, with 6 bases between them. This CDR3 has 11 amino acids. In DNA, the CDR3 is TGTGCCAGCAGTATGGCATCACCCCTCCACTTT. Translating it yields CASSMASPLHF.

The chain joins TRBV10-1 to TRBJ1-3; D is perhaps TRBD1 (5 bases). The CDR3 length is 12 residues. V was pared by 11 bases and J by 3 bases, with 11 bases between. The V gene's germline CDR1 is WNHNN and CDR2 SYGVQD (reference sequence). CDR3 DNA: TGCGCCGGCGACAGAGTTGGAAACACCATATATTTT. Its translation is CAGDRVGNTIYF.

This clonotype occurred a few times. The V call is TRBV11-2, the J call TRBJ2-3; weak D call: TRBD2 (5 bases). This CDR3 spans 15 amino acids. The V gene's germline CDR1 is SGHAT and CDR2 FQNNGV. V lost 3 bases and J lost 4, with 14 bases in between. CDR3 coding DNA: TGTGCCAGCAGCTTGGTCACTAGTTTGCCAGATACGCAGTATTTT. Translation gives CASSLVTSLPDTQYF.

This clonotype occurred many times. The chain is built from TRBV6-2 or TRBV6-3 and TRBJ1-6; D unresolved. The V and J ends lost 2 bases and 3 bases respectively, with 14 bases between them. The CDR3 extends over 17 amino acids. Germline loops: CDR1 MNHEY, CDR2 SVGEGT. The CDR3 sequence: CASSYLGPEDYNSPLHF. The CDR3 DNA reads TGTGCCAGCAGTTACCTGGGCCCGGAAGACTATAATTCACCCCTCCACTTT.

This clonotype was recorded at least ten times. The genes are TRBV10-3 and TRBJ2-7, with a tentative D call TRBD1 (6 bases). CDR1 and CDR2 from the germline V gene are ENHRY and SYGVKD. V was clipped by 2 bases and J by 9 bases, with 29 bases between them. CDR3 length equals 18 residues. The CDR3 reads CAISEAPYSNRVMNGQYF. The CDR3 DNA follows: TGTGCCATCAGTGAGGCGCCTTACTCAAACAGGGTGATGAACGGGCAGTACTTC.

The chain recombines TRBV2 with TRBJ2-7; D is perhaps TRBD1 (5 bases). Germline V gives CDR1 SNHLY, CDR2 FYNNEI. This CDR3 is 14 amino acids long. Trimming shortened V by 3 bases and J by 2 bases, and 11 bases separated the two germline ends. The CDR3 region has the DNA TGTGCCAGCAGTGACGAAGACAGAGCCTACGAGCAGTACTTC. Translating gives CASSDEDRAYEQYF.

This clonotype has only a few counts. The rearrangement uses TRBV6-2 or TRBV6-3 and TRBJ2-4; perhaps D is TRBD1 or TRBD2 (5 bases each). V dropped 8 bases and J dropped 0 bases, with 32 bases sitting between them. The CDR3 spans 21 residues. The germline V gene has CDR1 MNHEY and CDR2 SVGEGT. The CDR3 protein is CASPGRCCSALRGLAKNIQYF. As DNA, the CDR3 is TGTGCCAGCCCAGGACGTTGTTGTTCGGCCCTGAGGGGCTTAGCCAAAAACATTCAGTACTTC.

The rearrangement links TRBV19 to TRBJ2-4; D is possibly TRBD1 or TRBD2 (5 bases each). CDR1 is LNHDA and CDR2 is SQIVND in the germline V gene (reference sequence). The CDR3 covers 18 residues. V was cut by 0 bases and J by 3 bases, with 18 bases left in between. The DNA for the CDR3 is TGTGCCAGTAGTATAGATTGGATTCGGGGCTTGGACAAAAACATTCAGTACTTC. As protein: CASSIDWIRGLDKNIQYF.

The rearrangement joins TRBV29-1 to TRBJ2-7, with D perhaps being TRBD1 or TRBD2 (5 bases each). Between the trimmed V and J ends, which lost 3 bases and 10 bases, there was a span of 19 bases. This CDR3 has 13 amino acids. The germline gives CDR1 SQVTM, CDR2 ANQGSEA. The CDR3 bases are TGCAGCGTTGATCCGAGAGGCCAGGGAGATCAGTACTTC. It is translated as CSVDPRGQGDQYF.

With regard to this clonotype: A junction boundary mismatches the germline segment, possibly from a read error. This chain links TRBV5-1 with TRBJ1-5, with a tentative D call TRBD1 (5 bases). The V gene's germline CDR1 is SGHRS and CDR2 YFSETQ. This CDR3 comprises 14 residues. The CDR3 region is CARSLGDSAASQHF. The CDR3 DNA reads TGCGCCCGCAGCTTGGGGGACTCCGCCGCGTCCCAGCATTTT.

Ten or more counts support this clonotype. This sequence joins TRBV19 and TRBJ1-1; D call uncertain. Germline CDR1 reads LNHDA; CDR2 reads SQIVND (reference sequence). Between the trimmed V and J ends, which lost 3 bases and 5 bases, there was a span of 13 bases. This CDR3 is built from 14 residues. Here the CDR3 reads CASSILTTWTEAFF. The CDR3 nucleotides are TGTGCCAGTAGTATCTTAACTACTTGGACTGAAGCTTTCTTT.

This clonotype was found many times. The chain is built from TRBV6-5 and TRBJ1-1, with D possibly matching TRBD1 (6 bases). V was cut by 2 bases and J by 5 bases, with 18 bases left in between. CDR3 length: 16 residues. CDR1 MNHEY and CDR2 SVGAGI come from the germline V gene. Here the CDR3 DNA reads TGTGCCAGCAGTTACCGGAGGGGACAACAAGGTACTGAAGCTTTCTTT. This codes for CASSYRRGQQGTEAFF.

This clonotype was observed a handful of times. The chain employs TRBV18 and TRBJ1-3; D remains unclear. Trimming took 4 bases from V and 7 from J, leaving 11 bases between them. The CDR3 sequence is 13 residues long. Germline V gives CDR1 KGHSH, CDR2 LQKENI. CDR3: CASSLHRPNTIYF. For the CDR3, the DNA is TGTGCCAGCTCACTCCACCGACCCAACACCATATATTTT.

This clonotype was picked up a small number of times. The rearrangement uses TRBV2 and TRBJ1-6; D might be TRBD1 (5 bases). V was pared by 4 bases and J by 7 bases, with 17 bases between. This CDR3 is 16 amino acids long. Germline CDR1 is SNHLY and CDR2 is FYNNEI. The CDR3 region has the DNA TGTGCCAGCAGTGGGAATCAGGGAACGGGGAATTCACCCCTCCACTTT. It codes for CASSGNQGTGNSPLHF.

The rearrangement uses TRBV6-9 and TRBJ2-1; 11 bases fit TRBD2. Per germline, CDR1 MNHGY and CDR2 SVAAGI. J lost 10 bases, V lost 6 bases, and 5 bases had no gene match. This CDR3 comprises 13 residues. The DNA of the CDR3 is TGTGCCAGCAGCCCCTGGACTAGCGGGGAGCAGTTCTTC. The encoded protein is CASSPWTSGEQFF.

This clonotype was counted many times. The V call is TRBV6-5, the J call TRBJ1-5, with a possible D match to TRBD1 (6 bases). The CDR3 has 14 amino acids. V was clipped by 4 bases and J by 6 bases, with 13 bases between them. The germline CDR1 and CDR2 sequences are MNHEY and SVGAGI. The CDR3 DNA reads TGTGCCAGCAGTTTACAGGGCCCCCTTCAGCCCCAGCATTTT. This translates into CASSLQGPLQPQHF.

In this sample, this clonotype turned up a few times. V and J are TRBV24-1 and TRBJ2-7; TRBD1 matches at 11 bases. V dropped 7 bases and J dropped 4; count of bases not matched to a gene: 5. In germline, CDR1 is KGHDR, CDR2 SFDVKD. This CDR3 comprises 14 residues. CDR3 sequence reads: CATSRTGGIYEQYF. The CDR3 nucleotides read TGTGCCACCAGCCGGACAGGGGGCATTTACGAGCAGTACTTC.

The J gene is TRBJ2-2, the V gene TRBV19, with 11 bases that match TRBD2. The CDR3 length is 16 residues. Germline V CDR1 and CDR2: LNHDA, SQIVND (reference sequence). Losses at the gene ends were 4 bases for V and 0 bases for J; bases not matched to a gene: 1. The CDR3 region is CASSTSGGPNTGELFF. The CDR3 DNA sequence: TGTGCCAGTAGTACTAGCGGGGGGCCGAACACCGGGGAGCTGTTTTTT.

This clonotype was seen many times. The CDR3 nucleotides are TGTGCCAGCAGTTACCAGGTCGGGGAGCTGTTTTTT. Translation: CASSYQVGELFF. The V and J genes are TRBV6-5 and TRBJ2-2, with D uncertain. V was cut by 2 bases and J by 7 bases, with 5 bases left in between. Germline CDR1 and CDR2: MNHEY and SVGAGI. The CDR3 is 12 amino acids.

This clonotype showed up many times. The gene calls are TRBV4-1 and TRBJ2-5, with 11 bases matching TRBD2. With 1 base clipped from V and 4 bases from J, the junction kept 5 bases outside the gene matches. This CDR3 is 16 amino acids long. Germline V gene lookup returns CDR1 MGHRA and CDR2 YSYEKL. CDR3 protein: CASSQVDSGGGETQYF. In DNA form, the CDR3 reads TGCGCCAGCAGCCAAGTGGATAGCGGGGGGGGAGAGACCCAGTACTTC.

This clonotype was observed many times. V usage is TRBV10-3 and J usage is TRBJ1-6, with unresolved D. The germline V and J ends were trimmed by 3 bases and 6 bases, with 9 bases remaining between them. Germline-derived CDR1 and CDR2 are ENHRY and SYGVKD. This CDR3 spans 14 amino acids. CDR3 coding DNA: TGTGCCATCAGTGACACGAAGCCTAATTCACCCCTCCACTTT. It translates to CAISDTKPNSPLHF.

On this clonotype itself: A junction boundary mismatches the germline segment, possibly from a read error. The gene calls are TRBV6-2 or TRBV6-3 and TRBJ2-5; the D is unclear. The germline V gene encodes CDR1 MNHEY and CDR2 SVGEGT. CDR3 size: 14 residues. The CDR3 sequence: CAISYSTQKETRYF. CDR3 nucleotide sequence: TGTGCCATCAGTTACTCGACTCAGAAGGAGACCCGGTACTTC.

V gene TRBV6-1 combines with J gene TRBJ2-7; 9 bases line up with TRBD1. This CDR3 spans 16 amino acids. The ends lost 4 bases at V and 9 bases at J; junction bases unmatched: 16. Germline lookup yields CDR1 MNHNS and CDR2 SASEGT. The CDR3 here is CASSVGPGQGTSGQYF. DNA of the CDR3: TGTGCCAGCAGTGTTGGACCGGGACAGGGAACCTCTGGGCAGTACTTC.

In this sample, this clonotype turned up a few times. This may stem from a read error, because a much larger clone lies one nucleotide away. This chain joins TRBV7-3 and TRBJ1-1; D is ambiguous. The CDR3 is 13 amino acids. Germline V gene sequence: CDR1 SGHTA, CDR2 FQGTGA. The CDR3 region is CASSPGQDTEACF. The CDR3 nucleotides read TGTGCCAGCAGCCCCGGCCAAGACACTGAAGCTTGCTTT.

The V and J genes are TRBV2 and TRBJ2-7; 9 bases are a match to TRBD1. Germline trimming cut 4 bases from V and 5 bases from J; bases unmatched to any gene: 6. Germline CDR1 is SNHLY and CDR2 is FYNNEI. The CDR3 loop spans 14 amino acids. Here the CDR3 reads CASSGGTGRDEQYF. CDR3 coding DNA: TGTGCCAGCAGTGGGGGGACAGGGAGGGACGAGCAGTACTTC.

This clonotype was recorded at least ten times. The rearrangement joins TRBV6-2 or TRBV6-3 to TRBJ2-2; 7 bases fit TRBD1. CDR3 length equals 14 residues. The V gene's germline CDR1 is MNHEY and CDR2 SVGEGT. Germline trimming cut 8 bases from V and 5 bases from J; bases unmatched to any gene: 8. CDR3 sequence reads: CASSDRVGTGELFF. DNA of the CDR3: TGTGCCAGCTCCGACAGGGTAGGGACCGGGGAGCTGTTTTTT.

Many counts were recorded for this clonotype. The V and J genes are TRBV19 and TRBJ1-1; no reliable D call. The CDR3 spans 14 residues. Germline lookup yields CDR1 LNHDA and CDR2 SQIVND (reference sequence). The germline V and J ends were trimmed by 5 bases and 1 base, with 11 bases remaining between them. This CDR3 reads CASSVRARNTEAFF. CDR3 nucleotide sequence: TGTGCCAGTAGTGTCCGGGCAAGGAACACTGAAGCTTTCTTT. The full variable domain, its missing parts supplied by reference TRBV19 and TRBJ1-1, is DGGITQSPKYLFRKEGQNVTLSCEQNLNHDAMYWYRQDPGQGLRLIYYSQIVNDFQKGDIAEGYSVSREKKESFPLTVTSAQKNPTAFYLCASSVRARNTEAFFGQGTRLTVV.